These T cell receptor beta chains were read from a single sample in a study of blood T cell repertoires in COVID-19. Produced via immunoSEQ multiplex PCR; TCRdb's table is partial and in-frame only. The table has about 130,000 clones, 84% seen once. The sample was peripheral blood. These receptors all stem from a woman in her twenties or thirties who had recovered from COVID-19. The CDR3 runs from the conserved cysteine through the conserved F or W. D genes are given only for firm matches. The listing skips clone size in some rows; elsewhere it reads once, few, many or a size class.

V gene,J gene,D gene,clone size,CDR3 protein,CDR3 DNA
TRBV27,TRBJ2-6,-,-,CASRGSGANVLTF,TGTGCCAGCAGGGGCTCCGGGGCCAACGTCCTGACTTTC
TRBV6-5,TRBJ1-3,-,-,CASSYRGGNSGNTIYF,TGTGCCAGCAGTTACAGAGGGGGAAACTCTGGAAACACCATATATTTT
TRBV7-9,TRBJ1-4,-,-,CASSLIQGREKLFF,TGTGCCAGCAGCCTAATACAGGGAAGAGAAAAACTGTTTTTT
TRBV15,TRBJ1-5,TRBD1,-,CATSRETGKGNQPQHF,TGTGCCACCAGCAGAGAGACAGGGAAAGGCAATCAGCCCCAGCATTTT
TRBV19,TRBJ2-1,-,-,CASSRRDGNEQFF,TGTGCCAGTAGTCGACGGGATGGCAATGAGCAGTTCTTC
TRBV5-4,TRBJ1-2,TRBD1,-,CASSSSGQGIRIYTF,TGTGCCAGCAGCAGTTCGGGACAGGGAATAAGAATCTACACCTTC
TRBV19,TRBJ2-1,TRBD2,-,CASSSLVGLAGVPTKFF,TGTGCCAGTAGTAGCCTAGTGGGACTAGCGGGAGTGCCAACAAAGTTCTTC
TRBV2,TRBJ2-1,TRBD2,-,CASRAGGNNEQFF,TGTGCCAGCAGGGCGGGAGGAAACAATGAGCAGTTCTTC
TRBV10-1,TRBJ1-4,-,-,CASSESRGPNEKLFF,TGCGCCAGCAGTGAGAGCAGGGGTCCTAATGAAAAACTGTTTTTT
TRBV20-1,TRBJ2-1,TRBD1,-,CSASRQGAYNEQFF,TGCAGTGCTAGTAGGCAGGGGGCTTACAATGAGCAGTTCTTC
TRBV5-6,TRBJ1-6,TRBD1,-,CASSVGRTGGSPLHF,TGTGCCAGCAGCGTCGGACGGACAGGGGGCTCACCCCTCCACTTT
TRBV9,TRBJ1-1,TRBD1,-,CASTPPSRGTEAFF,TGTGCCAGCACCCCTCCGAGCAGGGGGACTGAAGCTTTCTTT
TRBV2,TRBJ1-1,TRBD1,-,CASNAGQGGTEAFF,TGTGCCAGCAATGCGGGACAGGGGGGCACTGAAGCTTTCTTT
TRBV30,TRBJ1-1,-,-,CACSGVTEAFF,TGTGCCTGTTCAGGGGTTACTGAAGCTTTCTTT
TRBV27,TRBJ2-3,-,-,CASSLLGGGTDTQYF,TGTGCCAGCAGTTTATTAGGAGGTGGCACAGATACGCAGTATTTT
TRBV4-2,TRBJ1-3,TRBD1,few,CASSRTTTGDSGNTIYF,TGTGCCAGCAGCCGGACAACGACAGGGGACTCTGGAAACACCATATATTTT
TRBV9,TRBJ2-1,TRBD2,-,CASSQGTSGGGGYEQFF,TGTGCCAGCAGCCAAGGGACTAGCGGGGGAGGGGGCTATGAGCAGTTCTTC
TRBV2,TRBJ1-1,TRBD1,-,CASRKTGANTEAFF,TGTGCCAGCAGGAAGACAGGGGCGAACACTGAAGCTTTCTTT
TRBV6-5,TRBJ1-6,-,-,CASSALRGFDSPLHF,TGTGCCAGCAGCGCGTTACGGGGGTTTGATTCACCCCTCCACTTT
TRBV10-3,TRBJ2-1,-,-,CAISESGGGTSYNEQFF,TGTGCCATCAGTGAGTCGGGTGGCGGCACATCCTACAATGAGCAGTTCTTC
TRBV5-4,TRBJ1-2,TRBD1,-,CASSFGTGLFYGYTF,TGTGCCAGCAGCTTCGGGACAGGTCTATTTTATGGCTACACCTTC
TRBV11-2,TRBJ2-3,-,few,CASSLDLPDTQYF,TGTGCCAGCAGCTTAGATCTCCCAGATACGCAGTATTTT
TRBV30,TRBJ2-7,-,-,CAWSVSGYEQYF,TGTGCCTGGAGTGTATCCGGGTACGAGCAGTACTTC
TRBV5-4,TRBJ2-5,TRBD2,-,CASSSRTSWGQETQYF,TGTGCCAGCAGCTCAAGGACTAGCTGGGGGCAAGAGACCCAGTACTTC
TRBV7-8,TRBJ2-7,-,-,CASSLASGEQYF,TGTGCCAGCAGCTTAGCGTCGGGGGAGCAGTACTTC
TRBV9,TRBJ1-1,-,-,CASSSDTGGVAEAFF,TGTGCCAGCAGCTCCGATACGGGGGGCGTAGCTGAAGCTTTCTTT
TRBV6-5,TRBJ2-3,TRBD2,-,CASSSAGAGTDTQYF,TGTGCCAGCAGTTCAGCGGGGGCGGGGACAGATACGCAGTATTTT
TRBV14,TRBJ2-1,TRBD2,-,CASSQIGGLADYNEQFF,TGTGCCAGCAGCCAGATCGGGGGACTAGCGGACTACAATGAGCAGTTCTTC
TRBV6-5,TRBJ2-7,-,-,CASSSLPSGSYEQYF,TGTGCCAGCTCCTCCCTGCCGTCCGGTTCCTACGAGCAGTACTTC
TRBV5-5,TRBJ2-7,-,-,CASSRVQGYEQYF,TGTGCCAGCAGCAGGGTTCAGGGCTACGAGCAGTACTTC
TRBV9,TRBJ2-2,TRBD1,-,CASSVQGDTGELFF,TGTGCCAGCAGCGTACAGGGGGACACCGGGGAGCTGTTTTTT
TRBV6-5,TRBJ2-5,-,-,CASSYSGGTQYF,TGTGCCAGCAGTTACTCGGGGGGGACCCAGTACTTC
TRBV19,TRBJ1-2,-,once,CASSIRQGYGYTF,TGTGCCAGTAGTATAAGGCAGGGCTATGGCTACACCTTC
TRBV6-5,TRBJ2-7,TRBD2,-,CASRELAGGPYEQYF,TGTGCCAGCAGGGAGTTGGCGGGAGGGCCCTACGAGCAGTACTTC
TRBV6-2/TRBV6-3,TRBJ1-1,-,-,CASSYSRGKAFF,TGTGCCAGCAGTTACTCGCGGGGGAAAGCTTTCTTT